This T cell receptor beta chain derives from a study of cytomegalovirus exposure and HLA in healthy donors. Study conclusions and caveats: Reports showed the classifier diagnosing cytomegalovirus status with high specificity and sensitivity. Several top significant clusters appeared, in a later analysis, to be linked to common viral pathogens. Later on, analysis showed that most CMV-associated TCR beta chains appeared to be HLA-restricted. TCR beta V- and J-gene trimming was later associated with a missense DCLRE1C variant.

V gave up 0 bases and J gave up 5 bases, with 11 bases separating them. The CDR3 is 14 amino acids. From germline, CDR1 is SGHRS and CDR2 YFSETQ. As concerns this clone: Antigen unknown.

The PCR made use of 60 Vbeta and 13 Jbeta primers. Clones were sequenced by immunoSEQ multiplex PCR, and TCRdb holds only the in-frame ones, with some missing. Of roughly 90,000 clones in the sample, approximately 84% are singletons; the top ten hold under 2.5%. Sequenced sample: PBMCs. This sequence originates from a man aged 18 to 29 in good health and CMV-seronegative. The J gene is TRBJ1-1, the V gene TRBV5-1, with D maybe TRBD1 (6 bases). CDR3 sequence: CASSLATGGTEAFF. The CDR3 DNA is TGCGCCAGCAGCTTGGCGACAGGAGGAACTGAAGCTTTCTTT.